This TCR beta chain was captured in a study of T cells in Graves' hyperthyroidism and ophthalmopathy. Study summary: Specimen type is peripheral blood, collected at initial diagnosis prior to any treatment.

This clonotype was detected a few times. Its cognate antigen is unknown. Findings and limits, study-wide: From stable hyperthyroidism, ophthalmopathy was separated by a 13 V-J model.

No progression to ophthalmopathy during 18 months of follow-up defined stable disease. RNA transcripts provided the source from which TCR beta CDR3 regions were amplified. HTBI primers drove first-round RT-PCR of the TCR CDR3. TCRdb reanalysed the multiplex PCR reads using MiXCR and keeps one entry per CDR3 protein. The sample has approximately 590,000 distinct CDR3 sequences; 15% to 17% are singletons. The CDR3 loop spans 15 amino acids. CDR1 and CDR2 (germline): SGHVS, FQNEAQ. Trimming shortened V by 3 bases and J by 3 bases, and 11 bases separated the two germline ends. The clonotype originates from a woman aged 25 to 39 with Graves' hyperthyroidism. The sequenced material came from blood. V usage is TRBV7-8 and J usage is TRBJ2-2, with a tentative D call TRBD1 (6 bases). The CDR3 here is CASSFGTLYTGELFF. CDR3 bases: TGTGCCAGCAGCTTTGGGACACTATACACCGGGGAGCTGTTTTTT.